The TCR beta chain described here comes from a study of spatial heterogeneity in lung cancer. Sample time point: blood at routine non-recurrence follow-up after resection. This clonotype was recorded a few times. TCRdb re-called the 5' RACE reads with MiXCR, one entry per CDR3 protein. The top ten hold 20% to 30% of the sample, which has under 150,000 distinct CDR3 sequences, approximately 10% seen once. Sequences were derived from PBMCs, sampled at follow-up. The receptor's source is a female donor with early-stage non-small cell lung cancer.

This CDR3 is CASSFGVTAKLFF. The CDR3 nucleotides are TGTGCCAGCAGCTTTGGGGTGACGGCAAAACTGTTTTTT. This chain joins TRBV5-6 and TRBJ1-4; D unclear. The CDR3 runs 13 residues. The germline CDR1 and CDR2 sequences are SGHDT and YYEEEE. V lost 2 bases and J 10 bases, leaving 12 bases between the germline ends. Looking up the rest from reference TRBV5-6 and TRBJ1-4 gives the full variable domain: DAGVTQSPTHLIKTRGQQVTLRCSPKSGHDTVSWYQQALGQGPQFIFQYYEEEERQRGNFPDRFSGHQFPNYSSELNVNALLLGDSALYLCASSFGVTAKLFFGSGTQLSVL.